The 4 T cell receptor beta chains given below trace back to one sample, sequenced in a study of cytomegalovirus exposure and HLA in healthy donors. PCR was performed using 60 Vbeta and 13 Jbeta primers. Some clones are missing from TCRdb's copy, which holds only in-frame ones; the method was immunoSEQ multiplex PCR. The listing contains about 70,000 clones. Source material: PBMCs. The source is a woman in her twenties or thirties in good health and CMV-seronegative.

This chain joins TRBV7-9 and TRBJ2-3; 11 nucleotides agree with TRBD2. V was pared by 5 bases and J by 3 bases, with 7 bases of the junction left unmatched. CDR3 length: 16 residues. Germline V CDR1 and CDR2: SEHNR, FQNEAQ (reference sequence). The CDR3 here is CASSLVTSGITDTQYF. DNA for the CDR3: TGTGCCAGCAGCCTTGTGACTAGCGGGATTACAGATACGCAGTATTTT.

This chain uses TRBV20-1 with TRBJ1-1; 7 bases fit TRBD1. Germline assignment: CDR1 DFQATT and CDR2 SNEGSKA (reference sequence). The CDR3 has 11 amino acids. V was clipped by 3 bases and J by 13 bases; unmatched bases: 8. CDR3 sequence: CSASGTDSDFF. Written as DNA, the CDR3 is TGCAGTGCTAGTGGGACAGATTCAGATTTCTTT.

The chain combines TRBV9 with TRBJ2-7, with 8 bases fitting TRBD1. The CDR3 consists of 13 residues. V was pared by 4 bases and J by 5 bases, with 5 bases of the junction left unmatched. The V gene's germline CDR1 is SGDLS and CDR2 YYNGEE. For the CDR3, the DNA is TGTGCCAGCAGCAACACAGGGGGGCACGAGCAGTACTTC. This encodes CASSNTGGHEQYF.

The rearrangement joins TRBV7-9 to TRBJ2-7, with 7 bases identical to TRBD1. V shed 5 bases and J 4 bases; nucleotides not matched to a gene: 8. Germline lookup yields CDR1 SEHNR and CDR2 FQNEAQ (reference sequence). The CDR3 consists of 14 residues. The CDR3 coding sequence is TGTGCCAGCAGCGCCCGAGGGGGCGGGTACGAGCAGTACTTC. Translating it yields CASSARGGGYEQYF.